This TCR beta chain came from a study of monozygotic twins with inflammatory bowel disease. TCRdb reprocessed the 5' RACE reads, with one entry per CDR3 protein and no DNA. In total, the table holds around 450,000 distinct CDR3 sequences. The germline gives CDR1 LGHDT, CDR2 YNNKEL (reference sequence). This CDR3 region has 13 residues. Study findings and constraints: Twins with IBD had fewer clonotypes in common with others than healthy twins, particularly during disease activity.

Details on this clonotype: Its antigen is unidentified.

The J gene is TRBJ2-1, the V gene TRBV3-1; as DNA is missing, the TRBD1 call by TCRdb cannot be tested. Input material: blood. The TCR comes from a human donor with ulcerative colitis or Crohn's disease, or a healthy co-twin of an affected twin (not recorded which). CDR3 loop: CASSQAGYNEQFF.